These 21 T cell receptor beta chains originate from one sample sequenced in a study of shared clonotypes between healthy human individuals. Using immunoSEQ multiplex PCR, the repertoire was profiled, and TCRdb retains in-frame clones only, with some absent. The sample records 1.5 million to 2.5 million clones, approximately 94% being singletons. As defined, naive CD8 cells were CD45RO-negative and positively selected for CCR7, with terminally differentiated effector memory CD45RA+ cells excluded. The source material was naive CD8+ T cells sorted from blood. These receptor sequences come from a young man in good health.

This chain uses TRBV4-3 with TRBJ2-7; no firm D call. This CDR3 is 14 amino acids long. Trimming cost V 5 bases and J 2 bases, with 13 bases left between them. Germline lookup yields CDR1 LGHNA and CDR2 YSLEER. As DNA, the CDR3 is TGCGCCAGCAGCTTTTCAAGTCAGGCCTACGAGCAGTACTTC. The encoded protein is CASSFSSQAYEQYF.

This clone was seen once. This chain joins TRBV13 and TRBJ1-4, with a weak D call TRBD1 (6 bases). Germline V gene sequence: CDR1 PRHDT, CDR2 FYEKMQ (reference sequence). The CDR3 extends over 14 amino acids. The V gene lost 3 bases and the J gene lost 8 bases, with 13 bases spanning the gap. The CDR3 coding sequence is TGTGCCAGCAGCTTTTTAGGGGGTGGCGAAAAACTGTTTTTT. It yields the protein CASSFLGGGEKLFF.

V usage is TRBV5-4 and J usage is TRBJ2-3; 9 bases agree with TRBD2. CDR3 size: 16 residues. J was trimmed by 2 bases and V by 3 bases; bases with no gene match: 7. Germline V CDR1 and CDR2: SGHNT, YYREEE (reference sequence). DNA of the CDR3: TGTGCCAGCAGCTCTCTAGCGGGGACGCTCACAGATACGCAGTATTTT. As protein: CASSSLAGTLTDTQYF.

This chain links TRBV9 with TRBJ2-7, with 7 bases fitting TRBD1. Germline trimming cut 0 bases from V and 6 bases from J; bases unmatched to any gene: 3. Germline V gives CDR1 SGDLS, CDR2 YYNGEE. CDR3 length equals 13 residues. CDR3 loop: CASSVEWTGEQYF. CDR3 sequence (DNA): TGTGCCAGCAGCGTAGAATGGACAGGCGAGCAGTACTTC.

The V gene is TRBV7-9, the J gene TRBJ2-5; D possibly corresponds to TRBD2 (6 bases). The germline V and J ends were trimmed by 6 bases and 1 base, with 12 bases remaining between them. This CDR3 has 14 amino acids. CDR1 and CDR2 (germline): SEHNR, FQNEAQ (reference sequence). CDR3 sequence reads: CASSGGFLQETQYF. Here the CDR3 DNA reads TGTGCCAGCAGTGGAGGGTTCCTCCAAGAGACCCAGTACTTC.

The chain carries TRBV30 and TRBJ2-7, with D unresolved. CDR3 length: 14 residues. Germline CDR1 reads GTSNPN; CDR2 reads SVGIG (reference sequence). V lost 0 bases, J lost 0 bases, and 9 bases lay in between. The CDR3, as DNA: TGTGCCTGGAGTGTAGACGGATCCTCCTACGAGCAGTACTTC. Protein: CAWSVDGSSYEQYF.

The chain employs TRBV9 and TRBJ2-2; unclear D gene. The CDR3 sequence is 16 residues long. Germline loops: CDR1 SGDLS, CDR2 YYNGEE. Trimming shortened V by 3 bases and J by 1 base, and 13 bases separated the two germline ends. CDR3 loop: CASSAPLRENTGELFF. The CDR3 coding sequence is TGTGCCAGCAGCGCGCCGCTAAGGGAGAACACCGGGGAGCTGTTTTTT.

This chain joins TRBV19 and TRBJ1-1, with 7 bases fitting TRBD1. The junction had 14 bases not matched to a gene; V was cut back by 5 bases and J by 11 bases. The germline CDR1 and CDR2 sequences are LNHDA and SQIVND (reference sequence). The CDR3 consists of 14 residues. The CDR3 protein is CASSPHRDSWGAFF. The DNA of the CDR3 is TGTGCCAGTAGTCCCCACCGGGACAGTTGGGGGGCTTTCTTT.

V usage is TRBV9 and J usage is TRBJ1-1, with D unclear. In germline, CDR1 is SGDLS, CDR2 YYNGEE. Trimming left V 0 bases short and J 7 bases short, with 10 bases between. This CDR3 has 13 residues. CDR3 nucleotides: TGTGCCAGCAGCGTAGGGGCCGCAGATGAAGCTTTCTTT. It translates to CASSVGAADEAFF. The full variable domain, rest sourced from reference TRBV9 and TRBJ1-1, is DSGVTQTPKHLITATGQRVTLRCSPRSGDLSVYWYQQSLDQGLQFLIQYYNGEERAKGNILERFSAQQFPDLHSELNLSSLELGDSALYFCASSVGAADEAFFGQGTRLTVV.

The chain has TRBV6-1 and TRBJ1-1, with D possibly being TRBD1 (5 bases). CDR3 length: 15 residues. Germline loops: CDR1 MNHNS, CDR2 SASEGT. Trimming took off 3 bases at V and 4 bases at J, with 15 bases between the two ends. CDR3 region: CASSEYRGGGTEAFF. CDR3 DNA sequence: TGTGCCAGCAGTGAGTACCGGGGCGGAGGCACTGAAGCTTTCTTT.

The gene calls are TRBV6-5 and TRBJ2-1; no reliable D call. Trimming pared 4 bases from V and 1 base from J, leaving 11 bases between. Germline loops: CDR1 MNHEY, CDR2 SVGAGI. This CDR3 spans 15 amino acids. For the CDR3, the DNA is TGTGCCAGCAGTTCGGCGCTTTATTCCTACAATGAGCAGTTCTTC. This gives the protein CASSSALYSYNEQFF.

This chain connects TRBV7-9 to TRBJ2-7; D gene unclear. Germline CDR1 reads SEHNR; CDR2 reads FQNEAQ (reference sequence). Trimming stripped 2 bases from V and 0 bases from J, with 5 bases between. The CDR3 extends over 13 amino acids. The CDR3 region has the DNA TGTGCCAGCAGCTTATTGCACTCCTACGAGCAGTACTTC. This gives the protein CASSLLHSYEQYF. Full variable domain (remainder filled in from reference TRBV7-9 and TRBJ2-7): DTGVSQNPRHKITKRGQNVTFRCDPISEHNRLYWYRQTLGQGPEFLTYFQNEAQLEKSRLLSDRFSAERPKGSFSTLEIQRTEQGDSAMYLCASSLLHSYEQYFGPGTRLTVT.

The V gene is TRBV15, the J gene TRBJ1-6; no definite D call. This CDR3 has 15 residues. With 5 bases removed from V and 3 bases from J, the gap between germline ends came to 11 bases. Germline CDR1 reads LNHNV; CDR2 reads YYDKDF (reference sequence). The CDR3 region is CATSDGGSYNSPLHF. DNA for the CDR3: TGTGCCACCAGCGATGGTGGGAGCTATAATTCACCCCTCCACTTT.

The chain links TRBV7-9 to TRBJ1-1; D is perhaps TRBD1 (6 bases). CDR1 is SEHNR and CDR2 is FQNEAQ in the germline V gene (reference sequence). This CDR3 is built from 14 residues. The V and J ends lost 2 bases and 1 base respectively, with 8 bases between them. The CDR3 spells CASSLTGTNTEAFF. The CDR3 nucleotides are TGTGCCAGCAGCTTAACAGGGACGAACACTGAAGCTTTCTTT.

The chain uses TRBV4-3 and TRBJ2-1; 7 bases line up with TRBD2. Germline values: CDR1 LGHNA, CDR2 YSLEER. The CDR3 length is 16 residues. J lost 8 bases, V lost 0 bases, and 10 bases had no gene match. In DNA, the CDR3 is TGCGCCAGCAGCCAAGATCGCGGGAGAGGTTTTTATGAGCAGTTCTTC. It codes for CASSQDRGRGFYEQFF.

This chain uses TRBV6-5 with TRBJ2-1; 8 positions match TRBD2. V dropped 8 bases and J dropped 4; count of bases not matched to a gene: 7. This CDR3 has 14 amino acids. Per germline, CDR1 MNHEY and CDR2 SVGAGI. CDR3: CASAPGGYYNEQFF. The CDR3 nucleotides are TGTGCCAGCGCGCCGGGGGGGTATTACAATGAGCAGTTCTTC.

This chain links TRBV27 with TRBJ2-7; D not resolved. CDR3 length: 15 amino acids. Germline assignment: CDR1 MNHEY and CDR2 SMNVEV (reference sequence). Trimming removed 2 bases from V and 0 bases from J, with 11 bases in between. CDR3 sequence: CASSLDGQSSYEQYF. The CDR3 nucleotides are TGTGCCAGCAGTTTAGACGGGCAGAGCTCCTACGAGCAGTACTTC.

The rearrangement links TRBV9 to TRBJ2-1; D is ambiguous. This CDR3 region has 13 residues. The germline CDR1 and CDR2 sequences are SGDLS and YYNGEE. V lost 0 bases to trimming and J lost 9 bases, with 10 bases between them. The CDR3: CASSVDPPSEQFF. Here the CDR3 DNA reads TGTGCCAGCAGCGTAGATCCGCCAAGTGAGCAGTTCTTC.

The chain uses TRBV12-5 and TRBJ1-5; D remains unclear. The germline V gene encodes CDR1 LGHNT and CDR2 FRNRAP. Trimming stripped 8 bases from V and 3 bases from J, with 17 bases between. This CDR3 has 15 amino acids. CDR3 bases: TGTGCTAGTTCCGTGGAGGGATTTTACAATCAGCCCCAGCATTTT. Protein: CASSVEGFYNQPQHF. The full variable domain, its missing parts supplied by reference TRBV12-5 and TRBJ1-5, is DARVTQTPRHKVTEMGQEVTMRCQPILGHNTVFWYRQTMMQGLELLAYFRNRAPLDDSGMPKDRFSAEMPDATLATLKIQPSEPRDSAVYFCASSVEGFYNQPQHFGDGTRLSIL.

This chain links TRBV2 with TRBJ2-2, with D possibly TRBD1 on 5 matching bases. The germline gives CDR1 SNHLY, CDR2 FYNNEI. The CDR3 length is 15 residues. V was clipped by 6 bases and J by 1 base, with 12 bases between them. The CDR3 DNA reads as TGTGCCAGCAGACCGACAGTCTTGAACACCGGGGAGCTGTTTTTT. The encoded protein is CASRPTVLNTGELFF.

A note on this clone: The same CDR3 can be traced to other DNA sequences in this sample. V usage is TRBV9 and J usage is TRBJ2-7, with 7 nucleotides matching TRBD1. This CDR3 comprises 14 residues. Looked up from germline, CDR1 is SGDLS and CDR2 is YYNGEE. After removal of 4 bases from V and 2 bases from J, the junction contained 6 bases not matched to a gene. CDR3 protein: CASSPHRGTYEQYF. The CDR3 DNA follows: TGTGCCAGCAGCCCCCACAGGGGTACCTACGAGCAGTACTTC.